Sequencing of this T cell receptor (beta chain) was carried out in a study of prognosis after radiotherapy for stage I lung cancer. Study-wide background: Patients numbered about a dozen men and 5 or 6 women, aged roughly 53 to 84 with a median of around 76 years.

Researchers used two-round multiplex PCR to amplify TCR beta CDR3 starting from genomic DNA. It was primers specific to each TRBV and TRBJ gene that first-round PCR used. TCRdb re-called the multiplex PCR reads through MiXCR, storing one row per CDR3 protein. Seen here are more than 30,000 distinct CDR3 sequences, 25% to 40% observed once, and the top ten hold about 33%. This clonotype was recorded many times. Per the germline V gene, CDR1 is SNHLY and CDR2 is FYNNEI. V was clipped by 6 bases and J by 7 bases; unmatched bases: 11. CDR3 length equals 16 residues. Sample: PBMCs, taken before or after stereotactic body radiation therapy (not recorded which). This sequence originates from a donor over 45 with non-small cell lung cancer. V and J are TRBV2 and TRBJ2-7; 14 nucleotides agree with TRBD2. CDR3 sequence reads: CASSQGGGLAGEEQYF. In DNA, the CDR3 is TGTGCCAGCAGCCAGGGGGGGGGACTAGCGGGAGAAGAGCAGTACTTC.